The TCR beta chain under discussion was sequenced for a study of Graves' ophthalmopathy and Graves' hyperthyroidism. Findings and limits, study-wide: Blood contained most expanded thyroid clonotypes exceeding 0.001 frequency.

This CDR3 has 12 amino acids. Germline assignment: CDR1 SEHNR and CDR2 FQNEAQ (reference sequence). The V gene lost 1 base and the J gene lost 7 bases, with 7 bases spanning the gap. As the template, RNA transcripts were used to amplify TCR beta CDR3 regions. HTBI primers were used in a first-round RT-PCR, which preceded a second-round multiplex PCR. TCRdb reprocessed the multiplex PCR reads via MiXCR and lists one record per CDR3 protein. This repertoire shows 350,000 to 400,000 distinct CDR3 sequences, roughly 14% found once; its top ten account for roughly 7%. Eligible hyperthyroidism cases comprised new diagnoses of under 2 months' duration in individuals aged 18 to 65. With regard to this clonotype: The target antigen is unknown.

The sample consisted of peripheral blood. J is TRBJ1-1 and V is TRBV7-9; D uncertain. The TCR originated in a woman aged 18 to 35 with stable Graves' hyperthyroidism. The CDR3, as DNA: TGTGCCAGCAGCTTAGAGGCATTTGAAGCTTTCTTT. Translated: CASSLEAFEAFF.